This TCR beta chain was captured in a study of blood T cell repertoires in COVID-19. Looking at the study overall: T cells, B-cell-depleted T cells, or PBMCs supplied cDNA or gDNA.

TCRdb's copy holds only in-frame clones and misses some; the assay was immunoSEQ multiplex PCR. In the table there are roughly 80,000 clones, approximately 78% of which are singletons. This CDR3 is 14 amino acids long. V was clipped by 4 bases and J by 3 bases, with 13 bases between them. Germline V gives CDR1 MNHEY, CDR2 SVGAGI. The sequence was collected from a human donor in a cohort sampled during active COVID-19. Sequenced sample: peripheral blood. The chain joins TRBV6-5 to TRBJ2-7, with a tentative D call TRBD2 (6 bases). CDR3 residues: CASSLGGGSYEQYF. As DNA, the CDR3 is TGTGCCAGCAGTTTGGGGGGTGGAAGCTACGAGCAGTACTTC.